This TCR beta chain is drawn from a study of T cell responses to AZD1222 COVID-19 vaccine. Data came from immunoSEQ multiplex PCR; TCRdb stores just in-frame clones and leaves some out. The sample has 100,000 to 150,000 clones; around 89% are singletons. The CDR3 totals 15 residues. V lost 5 bases and J lost 4; bases outside the gene matches: 9. Germline CDR1 and CDR2: SGHNT and YENEEA. A single count supports this clone. Its specificity is not known. The study, taken as a whole, reports: Close to half of spike-specific TCRs reportedly recognize unmutated variant regions. The breadth and depth of Spike-specific TCRs increased once two AZD1222 doses had been given.

Timing groups of about 4 and about 12 weeks for second doses were pooled. This TCR was sampled from an adult who received the AZD1222 COVID-19 vaccine. Sequencing was performed on peripheral blood, taken 28 days after the second AZD1222 dose. The chain recombines TRBV11-3 with TRBJ2-7; 9 bases map to TRBD1. Here the CDR3 DNA reads TGTGCCAGCAGCACCCACAGGGGGCAGAGTTACGAGCAGTACTTC. Its protein product is CASSTHRGQSYEQYF.